This is a list of T cell receptor beta chains from one sample in a study of T-cell reconstitution after alpha-beta-depleted transplantation in children. TCRdb used MiXCR to reprocess the PCR reads, holding one entry per CDR3 protein. The sample has about 610,000 distinct CDR3 sequences; over 9.5% are singletons. The sequencing used PBMCs from the stem cell graft donor, collected from the stem cell graft. These receptor sequences come from a human donor who donated a stem cell graft to a child with acute myeloid leukemia. CDR3s include the opening cysteine and the closing phenylalanine or tryptophan. D genes are given only for firm matches. Rows may omit the clone size; those that give it use once, few, many or a size class.

d_gene | j_gene | abundance | v_gene | CDR3nt | CDR3aa
- | TRBJ2-7 | - | TRBV12-3/TRBV12-4 | TGTGCCAGCAGTTTAAGTCAGGGTGGCTACGAGCAGTACTTC | CASSLSQGGYEQYF
- | TRBJ2-2 | many | TRBV20-1 | TGCAGTGCTAGGCAGGGGTGGAGGACCGGGGAGCTGTTTTTT | CSARQGWRTGELFF
TRBD1 | TRBJ1-2 | - | TRBV20-1 | TGCAGTGCTAGTGTCGATCTAATGGGACAGGTCTATGGCTACACCTTC | CSASVDLMGQVYGYTF
TRBD2 | TRBJ2-1 | many | TRBV3-1 | TGTGCCAGCAGCCAGAGCGGGAGTCAAGGAGGTCCCTACAATGAGCAGTTCTTC | CASSQSGSQGGPYNEQFF
- | TRBJ2-4 | few | TRBV27 | TGTGCCAGCAGTTTAGGAGGGGTAGCCAAAAACATTCAGTACTTC | CASSLGGVAKNIQYF
TRBD1 | TRBJ1-1 | - | TRBV20-1 | TGCAGTGCTAGACCTCCACAGGGGTGGGGCACTGAAGCTCTCTTT | CSARPPQGWGTEALF
TRBD1 | TRBJ1-2 | - | TRBV7-2 | TGTGCCAGCAGCTTAGTTCAGGGGGGCAACTATGGCTACACCTTC | CASSLVQGGNYGYTF
- | TRBJ2-7 | - | TRBV3-1 | TGTGCCAGCAGCCCCCCAGCGGGCCCCTACGAGCAGTACTTC | CASSPPAGPYEQYF
- | TRBJ2-1 | many | TRBV7-2 | TGTGCCAGCAGCCCCAGGGGAACGAATGAGCAGTTCTTC | CASSPRGTNEQFF
- | TRBJ1-2 | - | TRBV28 | TGTGCCAGCAGACTCGGACAGCTGAACTATGGCTACACCTTC | CASRLGQLNYGYTF
- | TRBJ2-7 | few | TRBV7-9 | TGTGCCAGCACCTTCGGGCAGTCCAACTCCTACGAGCAGTACTTC | CASTFGQSNSYEQYF
- | TRBJ2-3 | many | TRBV20-1 | TGCAGTGCCATATCGAAGGGGAGTAGCACAGATACGCAGTATTTT | CSAISKGSSTDTQYF
- | TRBJ2-1 | few | TRBV30 | TGTGCCTGGAGTGCCATTGGGAGTTACAATGAGCAGTTCTTC | CAWSAIGSYNEQFF
- | TRBJ2-1 | - | TRBV11-2 | TGTGCCAGCAGCTTAAGTATACGGCATAGCTCCTACAATGAGCAGTTCTTC | CASSLSIRHSSYNEQFF
TRBD1 | TRBJ2-5 | - | TRBV20-1 | TGCAGTGCTAGACCCGGACAGGGGGCAAGTGAGACCCAGTACTTC | CSARPGQGASETQYF
- | TRBJ2-1 | many | TRBV7-2 | TGTGCCAGCAGCTTCTACAATGAGCAGTTCTTC | CASSFYNEQFF
TRBD1 | TRBJ1-4 | few | TRBV28 | TGTGCCAGCAGTTTCCCCTACAGGGGGCGTGAAAAACTGTTTTTT | CASSFPYRGREKLFF
- | TRBJ2-7 | few | TRBV20-1 | TGCAGTGCCCGCGTGGGACCTTTCACTTCCTACGAGCAGTACTTC | CSARVGPFTSYEQYF
TRBD1 | TRBJ2-6 | few | TRBV6-2/TRBV6-3 | TGTGCCAGCTTACCGGGACAGGGGACAACTGGGGCCAACGTCCTGACTTTC | CASLPGQGTTGANVLTF
TRBD2 | TRBJ2-3 | few | TRBV7-2 | TGTGCCAGCAGCTTAGCGCGGCTAGCGGGAGGAGATACGCAGTATTTT | CASSLARLAGGDTQYF
- | TRBJ2-2 | - | TRBV3-1 | TGTGCCAGCAGCCAGAATTTTGGCACCGGGGAGCTGTTTTTT | CASSQNFGTGELFF
- | TRBJ2-7 | - | TRBV27 | TGTGCCAGCAGGAGGGGTCTCTCCTACGAGCAGTACTTC | CASRRGLSYEQYF
- | TRBJ2-1 | many | TRBV29-1 | TGCAGCGTTGAAATAGCGGCTAAACCCGGTTACAATGAGCAGTTCTTC | CSVEIAAKPGYNEQFF
- | TRBJ2-3 | few | TRBV4-2 | TGTGCCAGCAGCCAAGTTGGGGGAGGCACAGATACGCAGTATTTT | CASSQVGGGTDTQYF
TRBD1 | TRBJ2-7 | few | TRBV6-5 | TGTGCCAGCAGTTACGGGACAGACGAGCAGTACTTC | CASSYGTDEQYF
- | TRBJ2-3 | - | TRBV7-2 | TGTGCCAGCAGCGTAACCAGGTCTAAAGATACGCAGTATTTT | CASSVTRSKDTQYF
- | TRBJ2-3 | few | TRBV2 | TGTGCCAGCAGTGAAAGAGCCTCGCCTAGCACAGATACGCAGTATTTT | CASSERASPSTDTQYF
- | TRBJ1-2 | few | TRBV12-3/TRBV12-4 | TGTGCCAGCAATTTAGGGTACAGGAGGGGCTACACCTTC | CASNLGYRRGYTF
- | TRBJ1-6 | many | TRBV6-5 | TGTGCCAGCAGTTCGGGACGGATTAATTCACCCCTCCACTTT | CASSSGRINSPLHF
TRBD1 | TRBJ2-7 | - | TRBV20-1 | TGCAGTGCCAATGACCCGGGACAGGGGAAAAACGAGCAGTACTTC | CSANDPGQGKNEQYF
TRBD1 | TRBJ2-7 | many | TRBV10-3 | TGTGCCATCAGTCCCACCGGGACAGGGGACGAGCAGTACTTC | CAISPTGTGDEQYF
- | TRBJ2-5 | few | TRBV28 | TGTGCCAGCTCGCGGGGGCGCCCAGAGACCCAGTACTTC | CASSRGRPETQYF
TRBD2 | TRBJ2-1 | many | TRBV30 | TGTGCTTTACTAGCGGAGCGATACAATGAGCAGTTCTTC | CALLAERYNEQFF
- | TRBJ1-1 | many | TRBV12-3/TRBV12-4 | TGTGCCAGCAGTTTAGTCAGGGGCGCTGAAGCTTTCTTT | CASSLVRGAEAFF
TRBD2 | TRBJ2-5 | - | TRBV28 | TGTGCCAGCAGAACCCCGGGACTAGGGGAGACCCAGTACTTC | CASRTPGLGETQYF
TRBD2 | TRBJ2-2 | few | TRBV7-2 | TGTGCCAGCAGCTCTAGCGGGAGTAATCCCGGGGAGCTGTTTTTT | CASSSSGSNPGELFF
- | TRBJ2-5 | many | TRBV7-3 | TGTGCCAGCAGTTTAAGCGGAGAAGAGACCCAGTACTTC | CASSLSGEETQYF
- | TRBJ2-1 | few | TRBV20-1 | TGCAGTGCCCTGCCTGGCAGCCGCTACAATGAGCAGTTCTTC | CSALPGSRYNEQFF
- | TRBJ2-3 | few | TRBV12-3/TRBV12-4 | TGTGCCAGCAGTTTCAGCCGCCGAACAGATACGCAGTATTTT | CASSFSRRTDTQYF
- | TRBJ2-1 | few | TRBV27 | TGTGCCAGCAGTTTATCGGTTGCAGGGGGGCACAATGAGCAGTTCTTC | CASSLSVAGGHNEQFF
TRBD2 | TRBJ2-2 | few | TRBV20-1 | TGCAGTGCTGGAGGACTAGCGGGAGCTCTCAGGACCGGGGAGCTGTTTTTT | CSAGGLAGALRTGELFF
TRBD1 | TRBJ2-7 | - | TRBV6-1 | TGTGCCAGCAGAGGGACAGGGGCGTACGAGCAGTACTTC | CASRGTGAYEQYF
TRBD1 | TRBJ2-5 | many | TRBV25-1 | TGTGCCAGCAGTGAATCAAGGACAGGGGGCCGAGAGACCCAGTACTTC | CASSESRTGGRETQYF
TRBD1 | TRBJ2-7 | few | TRBV28 | TGTGCCAGTTGTAGAGGACAGGGTTACGAGCAGTACTTC | CASCRGQGYEQYF
TRBD1 | TRBJ2-7 | few | TRBV10-3 | TGTGCCATCAGTGATACAGGGGGTACCTACGAGCAGTACTTC | CAISDTGGTYEQYF
- | TRBJ2-1 | many | TRBV6-2/TRBV6-3 | TGTGCCAGCACCACAAGGGGGAGTGAGCAGTTCTTC | CASTTRGSEQFF
- | TRBJ1-1 | - | TRBV5-5 | TGTGCCAGCAGCTTGTTTGGAGGGCAAAACACTGAAGCTTTCTTT | CASSLFGGQNTEAFF
TRBD2 | TRBJ2-3 | - | TRBV12-3/TRBV12-4 | TGTGCCAGCAGAAGACTAGCGGCCAACACAGATACGCAGTATTTT | CASRRLAANTDTQYF
- | TRBJ2-5 | - | TRBV4-2 | TGTGCCAGCAGCCAAGATTTAGGGTGGGAGACCCAGTACTTC | CASSQDLGWETQYF
TRBD1 | TRBJ1-1 | few | TRBV6-2/TRBV6-3 | TGTGCCAGCAGTCGCGGACAGGGAAGCGTGAACACTGAAGCTTTCTTT | CASSRGQGSVNTEAFF
- | TRBJ2-5 | few | TRBV25-1 | TGTGCCAGCACAGGGGTTGAGACCCAGTACTTC | CASTGVETQYF
- | TRBJ2-1 | - | TRBV14 | TGTGCCAGCAGCTCTCTAAGCTCTAGGTCCTACAATGAGCAGTTCTTC | CASSSLSSRSYNEQFF
TRBD2 | TRBJ2-1 | few | TRBV7-2 | TGTGCCAGCAGCACCCAAGCGGGAGGAATAGGTGAGCAGTTCTTC | CASSTQAGGIGEQFF
TRBD1 | TRBJ1-1 | - | TRBV20-1 | TGCAGTGCTAGTAGACAGGGGTTGGGACAGAACACTGAAGCTTTCTTT | CSASRQGLGQNTEAFF
- | TRBJ2-1 | many | TRBV20-1 | TGCAGTGCTTCTAAATCAGCGTCGTCGAGGAATGAGCAGTTCTTC | CSASKSASSRNEQFF
- | TRBJ2-3 | - | TRBV5-1 | TGCGCCAGCAGCTCGTTCGGGCTTGCTAGCACAGATATGCAGTATTTT | CASSSFGLASTDMQYF